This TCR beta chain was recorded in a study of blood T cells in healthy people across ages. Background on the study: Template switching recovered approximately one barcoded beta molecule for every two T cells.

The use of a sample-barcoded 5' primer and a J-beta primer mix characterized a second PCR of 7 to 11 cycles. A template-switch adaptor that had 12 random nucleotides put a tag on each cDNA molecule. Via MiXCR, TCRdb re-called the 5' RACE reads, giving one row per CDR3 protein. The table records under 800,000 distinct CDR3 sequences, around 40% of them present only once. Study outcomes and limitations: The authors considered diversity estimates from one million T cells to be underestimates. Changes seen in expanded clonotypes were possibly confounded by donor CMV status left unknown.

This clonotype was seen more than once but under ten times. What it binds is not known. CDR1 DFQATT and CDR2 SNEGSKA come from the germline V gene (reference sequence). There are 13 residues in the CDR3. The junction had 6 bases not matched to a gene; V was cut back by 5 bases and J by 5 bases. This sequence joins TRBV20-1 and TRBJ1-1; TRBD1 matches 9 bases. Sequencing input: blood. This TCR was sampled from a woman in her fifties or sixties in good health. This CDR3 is CSALDRGKTEAFF. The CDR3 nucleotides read TGCAGTGCTCTGGACAGGGGTAAGACTGAAGCTTTCTTT.